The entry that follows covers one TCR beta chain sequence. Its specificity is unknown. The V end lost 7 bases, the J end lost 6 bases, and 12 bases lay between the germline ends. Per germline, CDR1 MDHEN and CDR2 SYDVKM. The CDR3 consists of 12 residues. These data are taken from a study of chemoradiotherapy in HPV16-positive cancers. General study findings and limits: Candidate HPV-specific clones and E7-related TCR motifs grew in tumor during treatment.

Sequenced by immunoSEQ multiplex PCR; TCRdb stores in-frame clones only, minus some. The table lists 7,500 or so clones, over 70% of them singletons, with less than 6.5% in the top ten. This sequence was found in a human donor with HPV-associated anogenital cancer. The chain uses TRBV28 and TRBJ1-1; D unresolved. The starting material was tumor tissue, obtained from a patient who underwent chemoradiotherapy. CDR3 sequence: CASTGQTPEAFF. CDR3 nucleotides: TGTGCCAGCACCGGGCAGACCCCTGAAGCTTTCTTT.